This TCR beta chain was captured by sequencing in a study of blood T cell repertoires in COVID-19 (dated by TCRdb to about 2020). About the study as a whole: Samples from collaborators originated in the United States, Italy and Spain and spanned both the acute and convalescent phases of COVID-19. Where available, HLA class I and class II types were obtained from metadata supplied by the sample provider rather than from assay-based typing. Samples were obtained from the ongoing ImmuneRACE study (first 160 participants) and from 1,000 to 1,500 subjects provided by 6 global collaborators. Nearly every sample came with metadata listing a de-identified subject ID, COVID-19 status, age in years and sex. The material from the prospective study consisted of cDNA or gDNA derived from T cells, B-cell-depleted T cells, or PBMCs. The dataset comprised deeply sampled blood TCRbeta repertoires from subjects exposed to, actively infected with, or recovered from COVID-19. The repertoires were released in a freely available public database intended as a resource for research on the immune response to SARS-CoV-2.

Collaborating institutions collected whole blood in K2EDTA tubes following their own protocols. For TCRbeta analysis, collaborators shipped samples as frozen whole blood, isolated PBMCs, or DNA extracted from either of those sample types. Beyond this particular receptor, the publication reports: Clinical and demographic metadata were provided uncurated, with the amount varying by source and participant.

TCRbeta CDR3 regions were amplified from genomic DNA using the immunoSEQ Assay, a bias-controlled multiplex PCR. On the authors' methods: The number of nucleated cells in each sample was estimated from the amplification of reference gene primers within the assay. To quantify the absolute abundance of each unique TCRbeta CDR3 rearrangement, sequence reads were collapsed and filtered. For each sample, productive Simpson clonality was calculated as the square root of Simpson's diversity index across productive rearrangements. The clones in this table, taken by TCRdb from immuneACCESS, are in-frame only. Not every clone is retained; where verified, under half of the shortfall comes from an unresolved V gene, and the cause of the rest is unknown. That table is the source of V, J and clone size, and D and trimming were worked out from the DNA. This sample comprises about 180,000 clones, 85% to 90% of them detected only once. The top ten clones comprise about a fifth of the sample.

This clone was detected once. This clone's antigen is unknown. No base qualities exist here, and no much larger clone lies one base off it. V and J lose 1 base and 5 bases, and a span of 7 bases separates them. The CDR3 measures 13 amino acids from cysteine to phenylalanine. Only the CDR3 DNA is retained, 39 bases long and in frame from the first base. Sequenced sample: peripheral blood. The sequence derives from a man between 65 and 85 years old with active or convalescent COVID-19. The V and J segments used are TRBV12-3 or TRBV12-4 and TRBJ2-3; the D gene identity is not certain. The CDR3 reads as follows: CASSLDPGDTQYF. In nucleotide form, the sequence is TGTGCCAGCAGTTTAGACCCAGGAGATACGCAGTATTTT.